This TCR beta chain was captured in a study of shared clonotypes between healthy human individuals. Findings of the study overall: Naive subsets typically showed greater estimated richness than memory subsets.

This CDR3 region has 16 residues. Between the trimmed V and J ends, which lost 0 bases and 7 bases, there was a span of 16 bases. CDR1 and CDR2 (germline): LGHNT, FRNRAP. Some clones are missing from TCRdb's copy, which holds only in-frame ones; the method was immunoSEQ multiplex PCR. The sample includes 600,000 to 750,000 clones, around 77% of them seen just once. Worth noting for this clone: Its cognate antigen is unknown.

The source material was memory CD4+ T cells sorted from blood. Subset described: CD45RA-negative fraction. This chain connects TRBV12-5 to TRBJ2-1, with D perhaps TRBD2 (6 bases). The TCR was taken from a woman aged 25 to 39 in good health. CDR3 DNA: TGTGCTAGTGGTTTGGTACTTCCCGGGAGAGAGAATGAGCAGTTCTTC. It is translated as CASGLVLPGRENEQFF. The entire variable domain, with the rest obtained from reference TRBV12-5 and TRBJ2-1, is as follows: DARVTQTPRHKVTEMGQEVTMRCQPILGHNTVFWYRQTMMQGLELLAYFRNRAPLDDSGMPKDRFSAEMPDATLATLKIQPSEPRDSAVYFCASGLVLPGRENEQFFGPGTRLTVL.